These T cell receptor beta chains were read from a single sample in a study of T-cell memory formation after mild COVID-19. MiXCR was run by TCRdb on the 5' RACE reads, yielding one entry per CDR3 protein. The sample has about 500,000 distinct CDR3 sequences, 20% seen once; the top ten hold roughly an eighth. Source material: PBMCs or a T cell subset sorted from them (not recorded which). The receptors shown here come from an adult woman who had mild COVID-19 (a few samples of this study predate the infection). Cell type and time point are not known. Both conserved end residues are part of each CDR3. A D gene is named only where the DNA matches it firmly. Expanded clones are given a class, and other clones once, few, many or no size at all.

CSAADSYEQYF | TGCAGTGCTGCCGACTCCTACGAGCAGTACTTC | . | TRBJ2-7 | TRBV20-1 | few
CSAVPAGQGWGYTF | TGCAGTGCGGTCCCAGCGGGACAGGGCTGGGGCTACACCTTC | TRBD1 | TRBJ1-2 | TRBV20-1 | few
CASSPGDRGSGTEAFF | TGTGCCAGCAGTCCGGGGGACAGGGGTTCGGGGACTGAAGCTTTCTTT | TRBD1 | TRBJ1-1 | TRBV12-3/TRBV12-4 | .
CATSARANQPQHF | TGTGCCACCAGTGCTCGGGCAAATCAGCCCCAGCATTTT | . | TRBJ1-5 | TRBV24-1 | few
CATSDRTGENTEAFF | TGTGCCACCAGTGACCGGACAGGGGAGAACACTGAAGCTTTCTTT | TRBD1 | TRBJ1-1 | TRBV24-1 | .
CASATSTGFHEQYF | TGTGCCAGCGCCACCTCGACAGGGTTCCACGAGCAGTACTTC | TRBD1 | TRBJ2-7 | TRBV7-6 | few
CASSFRQLSIQYF | TGTGCCAGCAGCTTCCGTCAGCTATCCATTCAGTACTTC | . | TRBJ2-4 | TRBV7-9 | .
CASSLMVQDTQYF | TGTGCCAGCAGCTTAATGGTACAAGATACGCAGTATTTT | . | TRBJ2-3 | TRBV7-3 | .
CASSQDRSEGTGSEAFF | TGCGCCAGCAGCCAAGACAGGTCGGAGGGGACAGGCTCTGAAGCTTTCTTT | TRBD1 | TRBJ1-1 | TRBV4-1 | .
CASKSRGQSNQPQHF | TGTGCCAGTAAGAGCAGGGGGCAGAGCAATCAGCCCCAGCATTTT | TRBD1 | TRBJ1-5 | TRBV19 | .
CASSVEGQGRYNEQFF | TGTGCCAGCAGCGTAGAGGGACAGGGGCGCTACAATGAGCAGTTCTTC | TRBD1 | TRBJ2-1 | TRBV9 | few
CASGTDRPYEQYF | TGTGCCTCCGGGACGGACAGGCCCTACGAGCAGTACTTC | TRBD1 | TRBJ2-7 | TRBV30 | .
CASSPPRTGSSYEQYF | TGTGCCAGCTCACCACCCCGGACAGGGAGCTCCTACGAGCAGTACTTC | TRBD1 | TRBJ2-7 | TRBV18 | few
CSASRRDSSYEQYF | TGCAGTGCTAGTCGGCGGGACTCATCCTACGAGCAGTACTTC | . | TRBJ2-7 | TRBV20-1 | .
CASSQDPTGILLSPLHF | TGTGCCAGCAGCCAAGATCCGACAGGGATTCTCCTTTCACCCCTCCACTTT | TRBD1 | TRBJ1-6 | TRBV4-2 | .
CASSLGGQAKTRTFF | TGCGCCAGCAGCTTGGGGGGACAGGCAAAAACACGGACTTTCTTT | TRBD1 | TRBJ1-1 | TRBV5-1 | .
CASSEAWGGNQPQHF | TGTGCCAGCAGTGAAGCGTGGGGGGGCAATCAGCCCCAGCATTTT | . | TRBJ1-5 | TRBV6-1 | .
CASRDGGPYEQYF | TGTGCCAGCAGGGACGGAGGGCCCTACGAGCAGTACTTC | . | TRBJ2-7 | TRBV6-5 | .
CASSPGGRTTDTQYF | TGTGCCAGCTCACCGGGGGGCAGGACGACAGATACGCAGTATTTT | . | TRBJ2-3 | TRBV18 | many
CATSIAGRLRPSSYNEQFF | TGTGCCACCAGCATAGCGGGGAGACTCCGGCCTAGCTCCTACAATGAGCAGTTCTTC | TRBD2 | TRBJ2-1 | TRBV15 | .
CATSDQGSAGDTQYF | TGTGCCACCAGTGACCAGGGGTCTGCTGGAGATACGCAGTATTTT | . | TRBJ2-3 | TRBV24-1 | many
CATSPLAGGGNEQFF | TGTGCCACCAGCCCTTTAGCGGGAGGGGGAAATGAGCAGTTCTTC | TRBD2 | TRBJ2-1 | TRBV15 | .
CASRFGEGSEKLFF | TGCGCCAGCAGGTTTGGGGAAGGGAGCGAAAAACTGTTTTTT | . | TRBJ1-4 | TRBV5-1 | .
CATSTGVGTEAFF | TGTGCCACCTCGACAGGTGTTGGCACTGAAGCTTTCTTT | . | TRBJ1-1 | TRBV24-1 | .
CASSPADLGGELFF | TGTGCCAGCAGTCCAGCGGACCTAGGCGGGGAGCTGTTTTTT | . | TRBJ2-2 | TRBV2 | few
CASSLAGIGEAFF | TGTGCCAGCAGTTTAGCGGGGATTGGTGAAGCTTTCTTT | . | TRBJ1-1 | TRBV12-3/TRBV12-4 | .
CASSQTSGLSYEQYF | TGTGCCAGCAGCCAAACTAGCGGCCTGTCCTACGAGCAGTACTTC | TRBD2 | TRBJ2-7 | TRBV14 | .
CASTPSLSTEAFF | TGTGCCAGCACCCCCTCCCTGAGTACTGAAGCTTTCTTT | . | TRBJ1-1 | TRBV12-3/TRBV12-4 | .
CASTLGQGDDEAFF | TGTGCCAGCACCCTAGGACAGGGGGATGATGAAGCTTTCTTT | TRBD1 | TRBJ1-1 | TRBV4-2 | few
CSVVGTPYEQYF | TGCAGCGTTGTTGGGACTCCCTACGAGCAGTACTTC | . | TRBJ2-7 | TRBV29-1 | few
CASSQPGPGGSPLHF | TGCGCCAGCAGCCAACCGGGACCAGGAGGTTCACCCCTCCACTTT | . | TRBJ1-6 | TRBV5-1 | few
CATSREGTSGRTYNEQFF | TGTGCCACCAGCAGAGAAGGGACTAGCGGGAGAACCTACAATGAGCAGTTCTTC | TRBD2 | TRBJ2-1 | TRBV15 | few
CASSQMTGVTEAFF | TGTGCCAGCAGCCAAATGACAGGGGTGACTGAAGCTTTCTTT | TRBD1 | TRBJ1-1 | TRBV14 | few
CASSPWTDSYEQYF | TGTGCCAGCAGCCCCTGGACTGATTCCTACGAGCAGTACTTC | . | TRBJ2-7 | TRBV3-1 | .
CSVVDSFNYGYTF | TGCAGCGTTGTGGACAGTTTTAACTATGGCTACACCTTC | . | TRBJ1-2 | TRBV29-1 | .
CASSQETGYTGELFF | TGCGCCAGCAGCCAAGAGACAGGTTACACCGGGGAGCTGTTTTTT | . | TRBJ2-2 | TRBV4-1 | .
CSVEGLAGVYNEQFF | TGCAGCGTTGAAGGGTTAGCGGGGGTCTACAATGAGCAGTTCTTC | TRBD2 | TRBJ2-1 | TRBV29-1 | few
CASSQMGLASTDTQYF | TGCGCCAGCAGCCAGATGGGACTAGCAAGCACAGATACGCAGTATTTT | TRBD2 | TRBJ2-3 | TRBV4-1 | .
CASSLYTGQRTDTQYF | TGTGCCAGCAGCTTATACACAGGGCAACGCACAGATACGCAGTATTTT | . | TRBJ2-3 | TRBV7-6 | few
CSVEGTSGGPYEQYF | TGCAGCGTTGAAGGGACTAGCGGGGGTCCCTACGAGCAGTACTTC | TRBD2 | TRBJ2-7 | TRBV29-1 | .
CASSYWVGDNEQFF | TGTGCCAGCAGTTACTGGGTGGGGGACAATGAGCAGTTCTTC | . | TRBJ2-1 | TRBV6-6 | .
CASSQQIAREYEQYF | TGTGCCAGCAGCCAACAGATCGCCAGGGAGTACGAGCAGTACTTC | . | TRBJ2-7 | TRBV7-9 | .
CASSQTTGTSGVEQYF | TGTGCCAGCAGCCAGACCACCGGGACTAGCGGCGTCGAGCAGTACTTC | TRBD2 | TRBJ2-7 | TRBV7-9 | .
CASSTGTGVYNEQFF | TGTGCCAGCAGTACCGGGACAGGGGTATACAATGAGCAGTTCTTC | TRBD1 | TRBJ2-1 | TRBV6-6 | few
CASSYTSGYYGYTF | TGTGCCAGCAGCTACACAAGTGGGTACTATGGCTACACCTTC | . | TRBJ1-2 | TRBV7-9 | few
CASSLLADPTDTQYF | TGTGCCAGCAGCCTGCTAGCGGACCCCACAGATACGCAGTATTTT | TRBD2 | TRBJ2-3 | TRBV7-9 | few
CASRKGQGMNTEAFF | TGTGCCAGCAGGAAGGGACAGGGGATGAACACTGAAGCTTTCTTT | TRBD1 | TRBJ1-1 | TRBV5-5 | few
CASSFPSGGSNTYNEQFF | TGCGCCAGCAGCTTCCCTAGCGGGGGGTCTAATACCTACAATGAGCAGTTCTTC | TRBD2 | TRBJ2-1 | TRBV5-1 | many
CASSISGASYEQYF | TGTGCCAGCAGCATTAGCGGGGCCTCCTACGAGCAGTACTTC | TRBD2 | TRBJ2-7 | TRBV7-2 | few